The 26 T cell receptor beta chains below were found in one sample sequenced in a study of cytomegalovirus exposure and HLA in healthy donors. Only in-frame clones appear in the TCRdb table, and some are missing; sequencing was by immunoSEQ multiplex PCR. The data show some 120,000 clones, with 80% to 90% seen just once and about 1.9% held by the top ten. Sequencing was performed on PBMCs. The receptors come from a young woman in good health and CMV-seronegative.

The gene calls are TRBV18 and TRBJ2-7; tentatively, D is TRBD1 (5 bases). Trimming stripped 8 bases from V and 1 base from J, with 6 bases between. Germline CDR1 and CDR2: KGHSH and LQKENI. This CDR3 is built from 11 residues. The CDR3 DNA reads TGTGCCAGCAGACAGTCCTACGAGCAGTACTTC. Translated, it gives CASRQSYEQYF.

The chain joins TRBV7-2 to TRBJ1-2; 7 bases match TRBD1. CDR3 length: 13 amino acids. J lost 4 bases, V lost 4 bases, and 3 bases had no gene match. The V gene's germline CDR1 is SGHTA and CDR2 FQGNSA. The CDR3 spells CASSSGQAYGYTF. CDR3 coding DNA: TGTGCCAGCAGCTCCGGACAGGCCTATGGCTACACCTTC.

This rearrangement joins TRBV28 to TRBJ1-1; the D gene is possibly TRBD1 (5 bases). The germline gives CDR1 MDHEN, CDR2 SYDVKM. V lost 6 bases and J lost 1, with 15 bases in between. The CDR3 sequence is 15 residues long. As DNA, the CDR3 is TGTGCCAGCAGGTCCTATGGGACTGAGAACACTGAAGCTTTCTTT. It translates to CASRSYGTENTEAFF.

V usage is TRBV5-5 and J usage is TRBJ1-5; D not resolved. The ends were cut back, 0 bases at V and 4 bases at J, with 11 bases in the middle. There are 15 residues in the CDR3. Germline values: CDR1 SGHKS, CDR2 YYEKEE (reference sequence). The CDR3 DNA is TGTGCCAGCAGCTTGGGAACCGACATGAATCAGCCCCAGCATTTT. Its translation: CASSLGTDMNQPQHF.

J is TRBJ2-3 and V is TRBV6-4, with 12 bases matching TRBD2. With V trimmed by 6 bases and J by 4 bases, 2 bases remained unmatched. This CDR3 is 14 amino acids long. Germline V lookup: CDR1 MRHNA, CDR2 SNTAGT. The CDR3, as DNA: TGTGCCAGCAGCGCTAGCGGGGGGGCAGATACGCAGTATTTT. Translating gives CASSASGGADTQYF.

The chain joins TRBV7-3 to TRBJ2-6; D is ambiguous. CDR1 and CDR2 (germline): SGHTA, FQGTGA. This CDR3 spans 14 amino acids. V dropped 3 bases and J dropped 0 bases, with 3 bases sitting between them. CDR3 sequence (DNA): TGTGCCAGCAGCTTCAGCTCTGGGGCCAACGTCCTGACTTTC. This encodes CASSFSSGANVLTF.

This rearrangement joins TRBV7-2 to TRBJ2-1; maybe TRBD2 (5 bases). The germline V gene encodes CDR1 SGHTA and CDR2 FQGNSA. Trimming removed 5 bases at V and 0 bases at J, with 11 bases between. The CDR3 is 15 residues long. CDR3 bases: TGTGCCAGCAGCCCGCTAGCTAACTCCTACAATGAGCAGTTCTTC. Protein: CASSPLANSYNEQFF.

This chain links TRBV5-4 with TRBJ2-5, with 10 nucleotides matching TRBD1. Looked up from germline, CDR1 is SGHNT and CDR2 is YYREEE (reference sequence). V dropped 4 bases and J dropped 5; count of bases not matched to a gene: 8. The CDR3 totals 15 residues. The CDR3 region is CASSERTGGRETQYF. For the CDR3, the DNA is TGTGCCAGCAGCGAACGGACAGGGGGTAGGGAGACCCAGTACTTC.

The chain has TRBV27 and TRBJ1-5; D uncertain. The CDR3 covers 16 residues. Germline lookup yields CDR1 MNHEY and CDR2 SMNVEV (reference sequence). V lost 5 bases to trimming and J lost 4 bases, with 18 bases between them. CDR3 DNA sequence: TGTGCCAGCAGTGCCGTGGGTAGCCCTGCTAATCAGCCCCAGCATTTT. Translation gives CASSAVGSPANQPQHF.

The V and J genes are TRBV7-2 and TRBJ2-1; possibly TRBD1 for D (5 bases). The CDR3 extends over 13 amino acids. Germline CDR1 and CDR2: SGHTA and FQGNSA. Trimming pared 5 bases from V and 7 bases from J, leaving 12 bases between. The CDR3, as DNA: TGTGCCAGCAGCCAGCAGTACAGGAATGAGCAGTTCTTC. Its translation is CASSQQYRNEQFF.

CDR3 residues: CAWLRVMSYTEAFF. The CDR3 DNA is TGTGCCTGGCTCAGGGTTATGTCGTACACTGAAGCTTTCTTT. The V gene is TRBV30, the J gene TRBJ1-1; D perhaps matches TRBD1 (5 bases). The CDR3 covers 14 residues. The V end lost 5 bases, the J end lost 3 bases, and 16 bases lay between the germline ends. Germline assignment: CDR1 GTSNPN and CDR2 SVGIG (reference sequence).

The CDR3 is CASSYGTSGSYEQYF. The DNA of the CDR3 is TGTGCCAGCAGTTACGGGACTAGCGGGAGCTACGAGCAGTACTTC. The chain carries TRBV6-5 and TRBJ2-7; 14 bases line up with TRBD2. The V gene end was trimmed by 2 bases and the J gene end by 3 bases; junction bases not matched to a gene: 0. There are 15 residues in the CDR3. CDR1 is MNHEY, CDR2 SVGAGI, per germline.

The table lists this clone with a few counts. The chain is built from TRBV19 and TRBJ2-7; D perhaps matches TRBD1 (5 bases). Per the germline V gene, CDR1 is LNHDA and CDR2 is SQIVND (reference sequence). The germline V and J ends were trimmed by 7 bases and 0 bases, with 13 bases remaining between them. The CDR3 loop spans 14 amino acids. The CDR3 DNA follows: TGTGCCAGTAAAACAGGTGCATCCTCCTACGAGCAGTACTTC. Its protein is CASKTGASSYEQYF.

The genes are TRBV28 and TRBJ2-7; tentatively, D is TRBD1 (6 bases). Trimming cost V 5 bases and J 3 bases, with 17 bases left between them. Germline V CDR1 and CDR2: MDHEN, SYDVKM. This CDR3 spans 15 amino acids. The CDR3 sequence: CASSRPPTGNYEQYF. The CDR3 nucleotides are TGTGCCAGCAGTCGCCCCCCGACAGGAAACTACGAGCAGTACTTC.

The chain uses TRBV7-9 and TRBJ2-7, with TRBD2 identical over 7 bases. Looked up from germline, CDR1 is SEHNR and CDR2 is FQNEAQ (reference sequence). Germline trimming cut 4 bases from V and 1 base from J; bases unmatched to any gene: 7. The CDR3 consists of 15 residues. CDR3 loop: CASSSSGISSYEQYF. For the CDR3, the DNA is TGTGCCAGCAGCTCAAGCGGGATCTCGTCCTACGAGCAGTACTTC.

The chain joins TRBV6-1 to TRBJ1-1, with D perhaps TRBD1 (6 bases). V shed 2 bases and J shed 1 base, with 8 bases lying between them. The CDR3 runs 14 residues. Germline V gene lookup returns CDR1 MNHNS and CDR2 SASEGT. As DNA, the CDR3 is TGTGCCAGCAGTGAATGGGGGCAGAACACTGAAGCTTTCTTT. Its translation is CASSEWGQNTEAFF.

V gene TRBV5-3 combines with J gene TRBJ1-6; 8 nucleotides agree with TRBD1. TRBV5-3 is given ORF status, its function remaining uncertain. The CDR3 sequence is 18 residues long. Trimming removed 4 bases from V and 1 base from J; junction bases left unmatched: 10. The DNA of the CDR3 is TGTGCCAGAAGCGCCAGGGGGCATGCATGGTCCTATAATTCACCCCTCCACTTT. It codes for CARSARGHAWSYNSPLHF.

The V and J genes are TRBV2 and TRBJ1-2; D might be TRBD1 (5 bases). This CDR3 has 16 amino acids. V was pared by 7 bases and J by 3 bases, with 21 bases between. Per germline, CDR1 SNHLY and CDR2 FYNNEI. The CDR3 nucleotides read TGTGCCAGCATGGGGACTTCAAACTCAGCCGACTATGGCTACACCTTC. This encodes CASMGTSNSADYGYTF.

The rearrangement joins TRBV6-4 to TRBJ2-3; D is undetermined. There are 14 residues in the CDR3. Germline V CDR1 and CDR2: MRHNA, SNTAGT. V lost 2 bases and J 2 bases, leaving 8 bases between the germline ends. CDR3 nucleotide sequence: TGTGCCAGCAGTGACGAGCCCCACACAGATACGCAGTATTTT. This codes for CASSDEPHTDTQYF.

This sequence joins TRBV5-6 and TRBJ1-1; no firm D call. Germline V gene lookup returns CDR1 SGHDT and CDR2 YYEEEE. V gave up 1 base and J gave up 4 bases, with 14 bases separating them. CDR3 size: 15 residues. In nucleotides, the CDR3 is TGTGCCAGCAGCTTGAATTTCGCAGGAGGCACTGAAGCTTTCTTT. Its protein product is CASSLNFAGGTEAFF. The full variable domain, rest sourced from reference TRBV5-6 and TRBJ1-1, is DAGVTQSPTHLIKTRGQQVTLRCSPKSGHDTVSWYQQALGQGPQFIFQYYEEEERQRGNFPDRFSGHQFPNYSSELNVNALLLGDSALYLCASSLNFAGGTEAFFGQGTRLTVV.

This chain connects TRBV7-8 to TRBJ2-3; TRBD1 is a possible D gene (6 bases). Per the germline V gene, CDR1 is SGHVS and CDR2 is FQNEAQ. The CDR3 contains 14 residues. The ends were cut back, 1 base at V and 3 bases at J, with 8 bases in the middle. The chain's CDR3 is CASSLDRGTDTQYF. Here the CDR3 DNA reads TGTGCCAGCAGCTTAGATAGGGGGACAGATACGCAGTATTTT.

This clone is a singleton in its sample. The chain uses TRBV5-1 and TRBJ2-1, with a possible D match to TRBD2 (6 bases). CDR1 and CDR2 (germline): SGHRS, YFSETQ. V lost 5 bases to trimming and J lost 7 bases, with 19 bases between them. The CDR3 totals 15 residues. Here the CDR3 reads CASRSPGLAGNEQFF. For the CDR3, the DNA is TGCGCCAGCAGATCCCCGGGACTGGCGGGTAATGAGCAGTTCTTC.

The V gene is TRBV6-5, the J gene TRBJ1-1, with a possible D match to TRBD1 (5 bases). The V and J ends lost 8 bases and 4 bases respectively, with 11 bases between them. Germline CDR1 reads MNHEY; CDR2 reads SVGAGI. CDR3 size: 12 residues. CDR3 loop: CASSPGGTEAFF. CDR3 nucleotides: TGTGCCAGCTCGCCGGGGGGCACTGAAGCTTTCTTT.

The chain uses TRBV5-4 and TRBJ1-2; TRBD1 aligns across 7 bases. CDR1 and CDR2 (germline): SGHNT, YYREEE (reference sequence). Trimming took 2 bases from V and 8 from J; bases not matched to a gene: 6. The CDR3 has 13 residues. The CDR3 region has the DNA TGTGCCAGCAGCTTCCAGTCAGGGGGAGGCTACACCTTC. Protein: CASSFQSGGGYTF.

The chain uses TRBV5-6 and TRBJ1-2; possible D gene TRBD1, 6 bases. The V end was cut by 3 bases, the J end by 0 bases, with 9 bases between. Germline CDR1 reads SGHDT; CDR2 reads YYEEEE. This CDR3 comprises 14 residues. CDR3 sequence reads: CASSSQGANYGYTF. CDR3 bases: TGTGCCAGCAGCTCACAGGGAGCTAACTATGGCTACACCTTC.

The J gene is TRBJ2-1, the V gene TRBV6-1; 12 bases fit TRBD2. CDR1 and CDR2 (germline): MNHNS, SASEGT. The J segment lost 7 bases and the V segment lost 4 bases, leaving 8 bases of the junction unmatched. The CDR3 loop spans 16 amino acids. For the CDR3, the DNA is TGTGCCAGCAGTGTCAGACTAGCGGGAGTAGATAATGAGCAGTTCTTC. It specifies CASSVRLAGVDNEQFF.